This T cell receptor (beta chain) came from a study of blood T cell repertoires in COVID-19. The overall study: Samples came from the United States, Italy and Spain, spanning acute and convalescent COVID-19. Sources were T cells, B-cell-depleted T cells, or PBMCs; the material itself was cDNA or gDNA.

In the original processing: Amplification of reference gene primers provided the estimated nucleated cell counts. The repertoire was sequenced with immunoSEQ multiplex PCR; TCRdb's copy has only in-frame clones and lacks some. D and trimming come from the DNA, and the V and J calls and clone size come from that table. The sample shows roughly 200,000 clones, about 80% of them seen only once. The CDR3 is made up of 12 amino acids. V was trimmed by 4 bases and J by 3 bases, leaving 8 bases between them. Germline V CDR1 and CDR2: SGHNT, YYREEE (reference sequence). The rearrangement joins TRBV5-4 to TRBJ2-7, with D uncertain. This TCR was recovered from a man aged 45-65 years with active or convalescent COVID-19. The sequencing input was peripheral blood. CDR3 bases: TGTGCCAGCAGCCTGGACGGCTACGAGCAGTACTTC. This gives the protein CASSLDGYEQYF.